A single sample is the source of the 3 T cell receptor beta chains below, sequenced in a study of cytomegalovirus exposure and HLA in healthy donors (dated by TCRdb to about 2017). Library preparation was by the immunoSEQ multiplex PCR assay. TCRdb provides this immuneACCESS table in a form limited to in-frame rearrangements. Some clones are lacking; in checked studies, under half of them reflect an unresolved V gene, and why the rest are absent is not known. Within this sample are over 150,000 clones, with roughly nine tenths of them counted one time only. The ten largest clones take up roughly 3% of the sample. What was sequenced was PBMCs. The receptor set was obtained from a woman aged 18-30 years in good health and CMV-seropositive.

The chain is built from TRBV7-9 and TRBJ1-2; D gene ambiguous. This CDR3 has 13 residues. Germline V gene sequence: CDR1 SEHNR, CDR2 FQNEAQ (reference sequence). V gave up 4 bases and J gave up 6 bases, with 12 bases separating them. CDR3 DNA sequence: TGTGCCAGCAGCTGGGGAGGGCAGGATGGCTACACCTTC. Protein sequence: CASSWGGQDGYTF.

V usage is TRBV29-1 and J usage is TRBJ2-1; D is uncertain. This CDR3 has 13 residues. CDR1 SQVTM and CDR2 ANQGSEA come from the germline V gene. V was shortened by 4 bases and J by 2 bases, with 9 bases between the two germline ends. The CDR3 reads CSVGSLAYNEQFF. CDR3 coding DNA: TGCAGCGTTGGTTCTCTAGCCTACAATGAGCAGTTCTTC.

This chain uses TRBV2 with TRBJ1-2, with D maybe TRBD1 (5 bases). V was cut by 10 bases and J by 3 bases, with 9 bases left in between. The germline gives CDR1 SNHLY, CDR2 FYNNEI. The CDR3 is 11 amino acids. Here the CDR3 DNA reads TGTGCCATAAGACAGTACTATGGCTACACCTTC. It translates to CAIRQYYGYTF. Looking up the rest from reference TRBV2 and TRBJ1-2 gives the full variable domain: EPEVTQTPSHQVTQMGQEVILRCVPISNHLYFYWYRQILGQKVEFLVSFYNNEISEKSEIFDDQFSVERPDGSNFTLKIRSTKLEDSAMYFCAIRQYYGYTFGSGTRLTVV.